These 31 T cell receptor beta chains were sequenced from one sample in a study of T cell repertoires in cytomegalovirus infection. TCRdb re-derived calls from the reads in MiXCR, one entry per CDR3 protein. The sample holds approximately 500,000 distinct CDR3 sequences, roughly 10% seen once. Sample: PBMCs. Receptor source: a human donor in good health (CMV status not recorded). Some clones in this sample may be carry-over from other donors' samples.

The genes are TRBV9 and TRBJ2-3, with 7 bases lining up with TRBD2. The CDR3 has 15 residues. V lost 3 bases, J lost 0 bases, and 4 bases stayed unmatched. Germline lookup yields CDR1 SGDLS and CDR2 YYNGEE. This CDR3 reads CASSGSGKSTDTQYF. The CDR3 DNA sequence: TGTGCCAGCAGCGGGAGCGGGAAGAGCACAGATACGCAGTATTTT.

The gene calls are TRBV6-5 and TRBJ1-1, with D uncertain. Germline CDR1 and CDR2: MNHEY and SVGAGI. Trimming cost V 7 bases and J 8 bases, with 11 bases left between them. There are 11 residues in the CDR3. The CDR3 DNA is TGTGCCAGCACCCAACGGGGAGAAGCTTTCTTT. This encodes CASTQRGEAFF.

This clonotype has ten or more counts. The V gene is TRBV15, the J gene TRBJ2-1; D is uncertain. CDR1 is LNHNV, CDR2 YYDKDF, per germline (reference sequence). The CDR3 covers 13 residues. Trimming shortened V by 0 bases and J by 7 bases, and 7 bases separated the two germline ends. CDR3 nucleotide sequence: TGTGCCACCAGCAGAGATCTGACGAATGAGCAGTTCTTC. This codes for CATSRDLTNEQFF.

The CDR3 sequence: CSVATSGVGETQYF. As DNA, the CDR3 is TGCAGCGTGGCGACTAGCGGGGTCGGGGAGACCCAGTACTTC. The chain employs TRBV29-1 and TRBJ2-5, with 11 bases matching TRBD2. With 6 bases clipped from V and 5 bases from J, the junction kept 8 bases outside the gene matches. Germline assignment: CDR1 SQVTM and CDR2 ANQGSEA. The CDR3 sequence is 14 residues long.

The sample holds many counts of this clonotype. The rearrangement joins TRBV10-3 to TRBJ1-1; possibly TRBD1 for D (6 bases). Germline assignment: CDR1 ENHRY and CDR2 SYGVKD. V was pared by 5 bases and J by 5 bases, with 12 bases between. The CDR3 spans 13 residues. The CDR3 DNA is TGTGCCATCAGTAAGGGGGAAGGAACTGAAGCTTTCTTT. Amino acids: CAISKGEGTEAFF.

This clonotype has a count of ten or more. V usage is TRBV2 and J usage is TRBJ2-7; D is uncertain. Germline V gene data show CDR1 as SNHLY and CDR2 as FYNNEI. The CDR3 contains 13 residues. Trimming took 1 base from V and 3 from J, leaving 7 bases between them. The DNA for the CDR3 is TGTGCCAGCAGTGAAGAACAGAACTACGAGCAGTACTTC. Translation gives CASSEEQNYEQYF.

This clonotype was picked up many times. The chain is built from TRBV7-8 and TRBJ2-6, with 9 bases matching TRBD1. V trimming: 7 bases; J trimming: 0 bases; junction bases outside the gene matches: 10. The CDR3 spans 18 residues. Germline CDR1 SGHVS, CDR2 FQNEAQ. The CDR3 bases are TGTGCCAGCATCACCGGGACAGGGTTTTCCTCTGGGGCCAACGTCCTGACTTTC. Protein product: CASITGTGFSSGANVLTF.

This clonotype was counted at least ten times. V is TRBV10-3 and J is TRBJ1-1; D perhaps matches TRBD1 (6 bases). The CDR3 is 15 residues long. In germline, CDR1 is ENHRY, CDR2 SYGVKD. V dropped 7 bases and J dropped 3 bases, with 18 bases sitting between them. In DNA form, the CDR3 reads TGTGCCATCATGAATCCCCACAGGGTTGACACTGAAGCTTTCTTT. This gives the protein CAIMNPHRVDTEAFF.

There are many counts of this clonotype. The CDR3 is CASTSGGHHEKLFF. In DNA, the CDR3 is TGTGCCAGTACCTCAGGGGGTCATCATGAAAAACTGTTTTTT. The chain carries TRBV19 and TRBJ1-4; 7 nucleotides match TRBD1. This CDR3 region has 14 residues. Per germline, CDR1 LNHDA and CDR2 SQIVND (reference sequence). Germline trimming cut 7 bases from V and 6 bases from J; bases unmatched to any gene: 8.

This clonotype was observed a handful of times. The rearrangement links TRBV30 to TRBJ2-7; 9 bases line up with TRBD1. The CDR3 has 13 residues. The V and J ends lost 6 bases and 5 bases, in that order; junction bases with no gene match: 8. Germline V gene sequence: CDR1 GTSNPN, CDR2 SVGIG (reference sequence). In nucleotides, the CDR3 is TGTGCCTGTTCCGGGACAGGGCCAAACGAGCAGTACTTC. Translating gives CACSGTGPNEQYF.

This clonotype was observed a single time. The chain is built from TRBV14 and TRBJ1-6, with D unresolved. Germline V gene sequence: CDR1 SGHDN, CDR2 FVKESK. The length of the CDR3 is 14 residues. V lost 2 bases and J 1 base, leaving 3 bases between the germline ends. The CDR3 reads CASSQWSYNSPLHF. The CDR3 region has the DNA TGTGCCAGCAGCCAATGGTCCTATAATTCACCCCTCCACTTT. Complete variable domain (other parts from reference TRBV14 and TRBJ1-6): EAGVTQFPSHSVIEKGQTVTLRCDPISGHDNLYWYRRVMGKEIKFLLHFVKESKQDESGMPNNRFLAERTGGTYSTLKVQPAELEDSGVYFCASSQWSYNSPLHFGNGTRLTVT.

This clonotype turned up a few times. This sequence joins TRBV29-1 and TRBJ1-4; 9 nucleotides align to TRBD1. With V trimmed by 7 bases and J by 8 bases, 5 bases remained unmatched. The CDR3 is 12 residues long. Germline CDR1 SQVTM, CDR2 ANQGSEA. The CDR3: CSGRDRDEKLFF. CDR3 coding DNA: TGCAGCGGCCGGGACAGGGACGAAAAACTGTTTTTT.

This clonotype was seen many times. The V gene is TRBV7-9, the J gene TRBJ1-1; D remains unclear. This CDR3 comprises 11 residues. CDR1 and CDR2 (germline): SEHNR, FQNEAQ (reference sequence). V shed 4 bases and J shed 8 bases, with 8 bases lying between them. CDR3: CASSYRVEAFF. In nucleotides, the CDR3 is TGTGCCAGCAGCTACCGGGTAGAAGCTTTCTTT.

This clonotype was detected a few times. The V gene is TRBV11-2, the J gene TRBJ2-7, with TRBD2 as a possible D gene (6 bases). V was clipped by 4 bases and J by 2 bases, with 12 bases between them. This CDR3 spans 14 amino acids. Germline V gene sequence: CDR1 SGHAT, CDR2 FQNNGV. This CDR3 reads CASSSGVSTYEQYF. The CDR3 DNA sequence: TGTGCCAGCAGCTCGGGAGTCAGCACCTACGAGCAGTACTTC. The variable domain in full, completed from reference TRBV11-2 and TRBJ2-7, reads EAGVAQSPRYKIIEKRQSVAFWCNPISGHATLYWYQQILGQGPKLLIQFQNNGVVDDSQLPKDRFSAERLKGVDSTLKIQPAKLEDSAVYLCASSSGVSTYEQYFGPGTRLTVT.

This clonotype occurred many times. The V call is TRBV27, the J call TRBJ2-7; 12 bases map to TRBD1. Per the germline V gene, CDR1 is MNHEY and CDR2 is SMNVEV (reference sequence). The V gene end was trimmed by 2 bases and the J gene end by 6 bases; junction bases not matched to a gene: 20. The CDR3 totals 20 residues. CDR3 in DNA: TGTGCCAGCAGTTTAAGGTCGGGACAGGGGGCGAAAAAGGTTGCCCGCGAGCAGTACTTC. This sequence encodes CASSLRSGQGAKKVAREQYF.

This chain joins TRBV5-6 and TRBJ1-2, with D possibly TRBD1 on 5 matching bases. Germline V gives CDR1 SGHDT, CDR2 YYEEEE. The V end was cut by 4 bases, the J end by 0 bases, with 13 bases between. The CDR3 totals 15 residues. The chain's CDR3 is CASSGGRITNYGYTF. DNA of the CDR3: TGTGCCAGCAGCGGGGGACGGATAACTAACTATGGCTACACCTTC.

This clonotype occurred many times. The chain has TRBV5-4 and TRBJ2-3; D not certain. The V gene's germline CDR1 is SGHNT and CDR2 YYREEE (reference sequence). CDR3 length: 13 residues. Trimming cost V 10 bases and J 2 bases, with 14 bases left between them. The CDR3 loop reads CAGLEISTDTQYF. The CDR3 DNA reads TGTGCCGGCCTAGAGATCTCCACAGATACGCAGTATTTT.

This clonotype was detected many times. The rearrangement uses TRBV19 and TRBJ2-2, with D possibly TRBD1 on 5 matching bases. The CDR3 covers 17 residues. Trimming left V 5 bases short and J 0 bases short, with 16 bases between. The V gene's germline CDR1 is LNHDA and CDR2 SQIVND (reference sequence). Here the CDR3 reads CASSPRQIIANTGELFF. CDR3 nucleotides: TGTGCCAGTAGTCCTAGACAGATTATCGCGAACACCGGGGAGCTGTTTTTT.

Comment on this clonotype: A much larger clonotype is one base distant, so this may be a read error. The chain recombines TRBV5-5 with TRBJ1-1; TRBD1 is a possible D gene (6 bases). CDR1 SGHKS and CDR2 YYEKEE come from the germline V gene (reference sequence). Trimming took 1 base from V and 0 from J, leaving 13 bases between them. The CDR3 covers 16 residues. CDR3 nucleotide sequence: TGTGCCAGCAGCTTGAGGGGGAGGGAGGTGAACACTGAAGCTTTCTTT. As protein: CASSLRGREVNTEAFF.

In this sample, this clonotype turned up a few times. The chain combines TRBV29-1 with TRBJ1-2; 8 bases agree with TRBD1. The CDR3 runs to 11 residues. V lost 2 bases and J lost 10; bases outside the gene matches: 3. In germline, CDR1 is SQVTM, CDR2 ANQGSEA. The CDR3 region has the DNA TGCAGCGTTGAATGGGACAGGTCCTACACCTTC. This codes for CSVEWDRSYTF.

This clonotype has a handful of counts. The chain uses TRBV3-1 and TRBJ1-6, with 7 bases identical to TRBD1. Unmatched junction bases numbered 2, after V lost 4 bases and J lost 5 bases. CDR1 is LGHDT and CDR2 is YNNKEL in the germline V gene (reference sequence). This CDR3 has 14 residues. The CDR3 sequence: CASSRTGNNSPLHF. The CDR3 nucleotides are TGTGCCAGCAGCCGGACAGGAAATAATTCACCCCTCCACTTT.

This clonotype showed up many times. J is TRBJ2-5 and V is TRBV7-9, with D perhaps TRBD2 (5 bases). The V gene's germline CDR1 is SEHNR and CDR2 FQNEAQ (reference sequence). The CDR3 consists of 13 residues. V was trimmed by 0 bases and J by 5 bases, leaving 7 bases between them. CDR3 region: CASSLAWRETQYF. Written as DNA, the CDR3 is TGTGCCAGCAGCTTAGCTTGGAGGGAGACCCAGTACTTC.

This clonotype was seen ten or more times. The CDR3, as DNA: TGTGCCAGCAGTTCCTGGGGAGGGAGAGGCACTGAAGCTTTCTTT. It encodes CASSSWGGRGTEAFF. The chain recombines TRBV27 with TRBJ1-1; D remains unclear. CDR1 and CDR2 from the germline V gene are MNHEY and SMNVEV (reference sequence). Trimming shortened V by 4 bases and J by 4 bases, and 16 bases separated the two germline ends. The CDR3 runs 15 residues.

This clonotype was detected many times. This chain connects TRBV18 to TRBJ2-1; D possibly corresponds to TRBD2 (6 bases). Trimming removed 2 bases at V and 3 bases at J, with 8 bases between. This CDR3 has 14 residues. Germline V gene lookup returns CDR1 KGHSH and CDR2 LQKENI. For the CDR3, the DNA is TGTGCCAGCTCACCAGCGCGGGACTACAATGAGCAGTTCTTC. Its translation: CASSPARDYNEQFF. Supplemented by reference TRBV18 and TRBJ2-1, the full variable domain reads NAGVMQNPRHLVRRRGQEARLRCSPMKGHSHVYWYRQLPEEGLKFMVYLQKENIIDESGMPKERFSAEFPKEGPSILRIQQVVRGDSAAYFCASSPARDYNEQFFGPGTRLTVL.

In this sample, this clonotype turned up many times. In DNA, the CDR3 is TGTGCCAGCAGCCCGAGGCCCGGTGAAGCTTTCTTT. Encoded protein: CASSPRPGEAFF. This chain joins TRBV7-9 and TRBJ1-1, with D unresolved. This CDR3 is built from 12 residues. Trimming removed 5 bases at V and 7 bases at J, with 11 bases between. Germline assignment: CDR1 SEHNR and CDR2 FQNEAQ (reference sequence).

This clonotype was detected many times. This chain connects TRBV20-1 to TRBJ2-1; the match to TRBD2 covers 14 bases. This CDR3 contains 16 residues. Germline loops: CDR1 DFQATT, CDR2 SNEGSKA (reference sequence). Germline trimming cut 5 bases from V and 3 bases from J; bases unmatched to any gene: 6. CDR3 DNA sequence: TGCAGTGCTCCAGGGACTAGCGGGAGCTTCTACAATGAGCAGTTCTTC. Amino acid sequence: CSAPGTSGSFYNEQFF.

About this clonotype: A read error is possible here, since a much larger clone lies one base away. The V call is TRBV6-6, the J call TRBJ1-2; D gene unclear. CDR1 is MNHNY and CDR2 is SVGAGI in the germline V gene (reference sequence). CDR3 length equals 16 residues. V dropped 0 bases and J dropped 4 bases, with 15 bases sitting between them. The CDR3 loop reads CASSYSIHVQVYGYTF. The CDR3, as DNA: TGTGCCAGCAGTTACTCGATTCATGTGCAGGTCTATGGCTACACCTTC.

The chain has TRBV28 and TRBJ1-2, with a tentative D call TRBD1 (5 bases). V was clipped by 2 bases and J by 1 base, with 14 bases between them. Germline CDR1 reads MDHEN; CDR2 reads SYDVKM. The CDR3 loop spans 16 amino acids. CDR3 coding DNA: TGTGCCAGCAGTTTACTAAATCCGGGACTTAACTATGGCTACACCTTC. The encoded protein is CASSLLNPGLNYGYTF.

This clonotype was observed a handful of times. The chain carries TRBV20-1 and TRBJ2-5; D perhaps matches TRBD2 (5 bases). The CDR3 is 13 amino acids. V was cut by 0 bases and J by 5 bases, with 10 bases left in between. Germline-derived CDR1 and CDR2 are DFQATT and SNEGSKA (reference sequence). The CDR3 spells CSARDGVQETQYF. In DNA form, the CDR3 reads TGCAGTGCTAGAGACGGGGTTCAGGAGACCCAGTACTTC.

This clonotype was observed many times. V gene TRBV24-1 combines with J gene TRBJ2-5; 10 bases match TRBD2. With 2 bases clipped from V and 4 bases from J, the junction kept 12 bases outside the gene matches. Germline values: CDR1 KGHDR, CDR2 SFDVKD. The CDR3 consists of 18 residues. CDR3 amino acids: CATSDYREREGSGETQYF. CDR3 bases: TGTGCCACCAGTGATTATCGAGAGCGGGAGGGATCAGGAGAGACCCAGTACTTC.

Ten or more counts support this clonotype. The rearrangement links TRBV7-3 to TRBJ2-3; 12 bases agree with TRBD1. Trimming at V came to 4 bases and at J to 3 bases, leaving 14 bases not matched to a gene. The CDR3 length is 19 residues. CDR1 SGHTA and CDR2 FQGTGA come from the germline V gene. CDR3 region: CASSSSGTGGAHGTDTQYF. The CDR3 DNA reads TGTGCCAGCAGCTCGTCCGGGACAGGGGGCGCTCATGGGACAGATACGCAGTATTTT.